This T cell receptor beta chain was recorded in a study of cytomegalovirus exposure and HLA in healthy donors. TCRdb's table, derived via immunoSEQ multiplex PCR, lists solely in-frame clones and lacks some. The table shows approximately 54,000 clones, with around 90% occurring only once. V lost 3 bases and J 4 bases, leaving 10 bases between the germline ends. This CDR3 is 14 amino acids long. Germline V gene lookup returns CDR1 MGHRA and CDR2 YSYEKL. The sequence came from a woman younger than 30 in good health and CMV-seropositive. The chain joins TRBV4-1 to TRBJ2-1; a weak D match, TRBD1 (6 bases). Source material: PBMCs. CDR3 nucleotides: TGCGCCAGCAGCCAGGGACAATCTTACAATGAGCAGTTCTTC. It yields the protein CASSQGQSYNEQFF.